This T cell receptor (delta chain) came from a study of γδ T cells in repeated Plasmodium falciparum infection. The CDR3 covers 22 residues. CDR1 TSWWSYY and CDR2 QGS come from the germline V gene. Flow sorting of PBMC yielded separate Vgamma9/Vdelta2+ and Vdelta2-negative gammadelta T cell populations for bulk repertoire analysis. TCRdb used CATT to re-call clones from the multiplex PCR reads. Of tens of thousands of delta-chain clones listed, over 1.3% are singletons. A word on this clone: A far larger clone is just one base off, so this is likely a read error. Other DNA variants within this sample encode the same CDR3.

The V gene is TRDV1, but the J gene lacks a call; TRDD3 is the table's D call, not checked against the DNA. The specimen sequenced was gamma-delta T cells from blood. The clonotype was recovered from a pool of human donors (malaria-infected and uninfected, not separated). DNA of the CDR3: TGTGCTCTTGGGGATGGAATCCTTCTGCCGCAGTACTGGGGGACACTACCCGATAAACTCATCTTC. Protein sequence: CALGDGILLPQYWGTLPDKLIF.